This T cell receptor (beta chain) was sequenced during a study of T cells after yellow fever vaccination. Study context: Where fractions had low cell numbers, libraries were prepared from them with the SMART-Seq v4 Ultra Low Input RNA kit. Study outcomes and limitations: Shared CD4/CD8 clonotypes were a small share, likely from convergent recombination. Post-booster repertoires again held most primary-vaccination clones (roughly 96% CD4, 88% CD8).

This clonotype occurred a few times. Its specificity is not known. Germline loops: CDR1 MNHEY, CDR2 SVGEGT. Trimming shortened V by 6 bases and J by 2 bases, and 13 bases separated the two germline ends. The CDR3 consists of 14 residues. A single record per CDR3 protein comes from TCRdb applying MiXCR to the 5' RACE reads. The sample lists about 260,000 distinct CDR3 sequences, around 5.2% seen once, with 3% to 4% in the top ten. The specimen was CD4+ T cells sorted from PBMCs, collected on the day of the yellow fever booster vaccination. This clonotype originated in a man between 18 and 29 years old who received the YFV17D yellow fever vaccine. This rearrangement joins TRBV6-2 or TRBV6-3 to TRBJ2-5; weak D call: TRBD2 (5 bases). CDR3 region: CASSRGLGQETQYF. The CDR3 nucleotides read TGTGCCAGCAGCCGGGGTTTGGGTCAAGAGACCCAGTACTTC.